Described below is a single T cell receptor (beta chain) sequence and its context. Data came from immunoSEQ multiplex PCR; TCRdb stores just in-frame clones and leaves some out. The sample has tens of thousands of clones, 91% seen once. The sample belongs to a study of T cell changes during pregnancy in multiple sclerosis. Germline values: CDR1 SQVTM, CDR2 ANQGSEA. The CDR3 is 14 amino acids. V dropped 7 bases and J dropped 6 bases, with 20 bases sitting between them. The J gene is TRBJ2-3, the V gene TRBV29-1; tentative D call: TRBD2 (5 bases). The sequencing used peripheral blood, collected in the third trimester of pregnancy. The source is a female donor in good health, enrolled as a control in a pregnancy study. CDR3 bases: TGCAGCGCTTTAGCCTACCTGAGGGCCGATACGCAGTATTTT. Residues: CSALAYLRADTQYF.